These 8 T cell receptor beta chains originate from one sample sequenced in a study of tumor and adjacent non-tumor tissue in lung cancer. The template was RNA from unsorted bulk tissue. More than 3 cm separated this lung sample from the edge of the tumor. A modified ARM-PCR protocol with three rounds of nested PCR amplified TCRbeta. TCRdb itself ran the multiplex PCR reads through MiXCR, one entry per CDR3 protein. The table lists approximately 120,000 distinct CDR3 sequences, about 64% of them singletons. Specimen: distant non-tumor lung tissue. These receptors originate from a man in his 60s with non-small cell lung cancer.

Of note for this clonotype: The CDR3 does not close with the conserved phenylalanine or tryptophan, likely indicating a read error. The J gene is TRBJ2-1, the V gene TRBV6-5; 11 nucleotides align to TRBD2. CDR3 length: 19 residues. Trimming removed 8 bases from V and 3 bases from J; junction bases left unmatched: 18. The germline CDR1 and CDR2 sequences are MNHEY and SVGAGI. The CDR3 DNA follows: TGTGCCAGCCCTTATAGGGGACTAGCGGAAAAGATGATCTACAATGAGCAGTTCATC. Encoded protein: CASPYRGLAEKMIYNEQFI.

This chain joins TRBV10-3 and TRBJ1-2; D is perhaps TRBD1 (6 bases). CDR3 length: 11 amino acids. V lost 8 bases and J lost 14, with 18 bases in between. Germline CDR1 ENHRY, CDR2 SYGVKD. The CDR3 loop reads CAIRDNYAYTF. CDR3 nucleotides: TGTGCCATCCGGGACAACTATGCCTATACCTTC.

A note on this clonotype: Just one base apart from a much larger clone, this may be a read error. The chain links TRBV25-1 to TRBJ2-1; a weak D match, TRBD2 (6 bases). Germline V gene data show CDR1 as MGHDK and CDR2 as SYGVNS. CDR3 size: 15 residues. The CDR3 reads CASSEPGVSCNEQFF. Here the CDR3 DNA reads TGTGCCAGCAGTGAGCCGGGGGTCTCCTGCAATGAGCAGTTCTTC.

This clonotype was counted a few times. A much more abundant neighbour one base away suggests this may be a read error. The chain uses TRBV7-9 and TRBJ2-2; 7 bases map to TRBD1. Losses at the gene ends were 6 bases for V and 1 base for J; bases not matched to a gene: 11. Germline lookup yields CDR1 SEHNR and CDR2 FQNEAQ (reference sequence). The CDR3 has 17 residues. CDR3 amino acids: CASSSQGQYLNTGELFF. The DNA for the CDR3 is TGTGCCAGCAGTTCTCAGGGACAGTATTTGAACACCGGGGAGCTGTTTTTT.

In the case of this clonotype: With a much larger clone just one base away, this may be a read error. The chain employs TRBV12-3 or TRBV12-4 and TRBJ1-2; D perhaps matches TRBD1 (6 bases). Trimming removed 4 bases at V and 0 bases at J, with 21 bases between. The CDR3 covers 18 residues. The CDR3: CASSSTPQGPQSNYGYTF. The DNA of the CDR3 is TGTGCCAGCAGTTCGACCCCACAGGGCCCCCAATCTAACTATGGCTACACCTTC.

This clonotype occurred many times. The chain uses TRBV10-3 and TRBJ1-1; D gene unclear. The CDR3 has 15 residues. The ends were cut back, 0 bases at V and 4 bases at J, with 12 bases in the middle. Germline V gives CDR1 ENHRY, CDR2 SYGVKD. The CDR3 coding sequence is TGTGCCATCAGTGAGTCATGGCTCTCGGGCACTGAAGCTTTCTTT. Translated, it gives CAISESWLSGTEAFF.

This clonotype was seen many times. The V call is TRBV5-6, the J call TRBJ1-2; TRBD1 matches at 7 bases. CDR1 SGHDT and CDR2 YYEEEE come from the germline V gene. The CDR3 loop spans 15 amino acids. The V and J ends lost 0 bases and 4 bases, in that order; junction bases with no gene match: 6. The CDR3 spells CASSLDYRGPYGYTF. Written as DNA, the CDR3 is TGTGCCAGCAGCTTGGACTACAGGGGACCCTATGGCTACACCTTC.

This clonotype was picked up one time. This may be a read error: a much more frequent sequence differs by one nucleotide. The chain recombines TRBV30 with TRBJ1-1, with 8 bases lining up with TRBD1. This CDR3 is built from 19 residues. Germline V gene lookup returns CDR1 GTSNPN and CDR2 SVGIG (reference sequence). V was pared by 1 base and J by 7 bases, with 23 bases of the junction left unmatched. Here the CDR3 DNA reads TGTGCCTGGAGTGCCTGGGGTAGACAGGGGTCTACAGCGGCTCATGAAGCTTTCTTT. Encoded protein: CAWSAWGRQGSTAAHEAFF. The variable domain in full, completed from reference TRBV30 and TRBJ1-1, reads SQTIHQWPATLVQPVGSPLSLECTVEGTSNPNLYWYRQAAGRGLQLLFYSVGIGQISSEVPQNLSASRPQDRQFILSSKKLLLSDSGFYLCAWSAWGRQGSTAAHEAFFGQGTRLTVV.